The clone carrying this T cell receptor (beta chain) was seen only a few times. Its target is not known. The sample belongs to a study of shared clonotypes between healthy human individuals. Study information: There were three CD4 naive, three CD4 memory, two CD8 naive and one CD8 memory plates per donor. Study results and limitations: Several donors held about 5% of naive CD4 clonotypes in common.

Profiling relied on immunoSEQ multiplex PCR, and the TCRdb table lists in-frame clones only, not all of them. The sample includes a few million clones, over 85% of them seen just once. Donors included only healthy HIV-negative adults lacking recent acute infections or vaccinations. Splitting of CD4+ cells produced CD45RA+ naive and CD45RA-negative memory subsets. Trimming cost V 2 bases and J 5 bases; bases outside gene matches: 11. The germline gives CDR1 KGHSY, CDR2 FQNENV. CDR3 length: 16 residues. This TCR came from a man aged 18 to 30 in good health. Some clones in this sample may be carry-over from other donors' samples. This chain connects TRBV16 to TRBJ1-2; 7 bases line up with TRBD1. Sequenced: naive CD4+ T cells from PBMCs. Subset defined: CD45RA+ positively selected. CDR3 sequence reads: CASSQTRTGVGYGYTF. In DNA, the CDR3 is TGTGCCAGCAGCCAAACCCGTACAGGGGTCGGATATGGCTACACCTTC.